Sequencing of this T cell receptor (beta chain) was carried out in a study of vaccination and CD4 T cells after COVID-19. Findings and limits, study-wide: Researchers looked at relatively few convalescent patients and had no early post-infection timepoints. For SARS-CoV-2-reactive clonotypes, the median went from approximately 21 to 38, a nonsignificant increase.

The CDR3 is 14 residues long. Germline lookup yields CDR1 MNHNS and CDR2 SASEGT. V was clipped by 8 bases and J by 6 bases; unmatched bases: 7. Cultured CD4+ T cell DNA underwent sequencing with the Oncomine TCR Beta short-read assay. TCRdb passed the PCR reads through MiXCR, listing each CDR3 protein once. The sample has over 7,000 distinct CDR3 sequences; approximately 46% are singletons. Treatment denoted: approximately 10-day PBMC culture with coronavirus spike peptide pools or control peptides (ViraFEST assay). Investigators obtained the unexposed donor's CD4+ T cells before the COVID-19 pandemic (2011-2018). T cells were expanded with peptide pools, and expanded clonotypes were identified by TCR sequencing. This clonotype appeared a few times. The antigen is not known.

The chain links TRBV6-1 to TRBJ1-6; 7 nucleotides line up with TRBD1. The source material was CD4+ T cells from blood, cultured in vitro. The sequence derives from a human donor in good health. The CDR3 DNA reads as TGTGCCAGCTCATTCAGGGACAGTAATTCACCCCTCCACTTT. Residues: CASSFRDSNSPLHF.